This TCR beta chain was observed in a study of patients and donors after allogeneic stem cell transplantation. The CDR3 has 14 residues. Germline V CDR1 and CDR2: DFQATT, SNEGSKA (reference sequence). Unmatched junction bases numbered 8, after V lost 6 bases and J lost 3 bases. A few counts support this clonotype. One entry per CDR3 protein results from TCRdb running MiXCR on the RT-PCR reads. The sample shows 70,000 or so distinct CDR3 sequences, about 26% of them seen only once. The rearrangement joins TRBV20-1 to TRBJ2-3; 8 nucleotides align to TRBD2. The receptor's source is a human donor who was either an allogeneic HSCT recipient or a stem cell or donor lymphocyte infusion donor (not recorded which). It is not recorded whose cells these are; they may come from a transplant donor. The sequenced sample consisted of blood, either unsorted or a sorted T cell fraction (not recorded which). CDR3 sequence (DNA): TGCAGTGCAACCGGGACTAGGGGGACAGATACGCAGTATTTT. This sequence encodes CSATGTRGTDTQYF.